What follows is one T cell receptor (beta chain) and its context. The CDR3 spans 11 residues. V dropped 6 bases and J dropped 4 bases, with 6 bases sitting between them. Germline CDR1 MNHEY, CDR2 SMNVEV (reference sequence). The record originates from a study of CD8+ T cells in alopecia areata. Once RNA had been extracted, it was reverse transcribed into cDNA to act as the sequencing template. Method: immunoSEQ multiplex PCR; TCRdb's copy keeps in-frame clones and lacks some. This sample has under 250,000 clones, with just over 55% found just once. The rearrangement uses TRBV27 and TRBJ1-2, with D uncertain. Sequencing was performed on CD8+ T cells sorted from blood. This sequence originates from a human donor in good health. DNA of the CDR3: TGTGCCAGCAGCCCCCTCTATGGCTACACCTTC. Amino acids: CASSPLYGYTF.